Following are 23 T cell receptor beta chains from one sample sequenced in a study of CD8 T cells in ankylosing spondylitis. TCRdb independently ran MiXCR on the 5' RACE reads; one entry per CDR3 protein. The sample carries under 250,000 distinct CDR3 sequences, approximately 7.6% recorded once. The sequenced sample consisted of blood, either unsorted or a sorted T cell fraction (not recorded which). These TCRs come from a female donor with ankylosing spondylitis or in good health (not recorded which).

This clonotype was picked up many times. The chain is built from TRBV20-1 and TRBJ2-1; 11 bases fit TRBD2. The CDR3 is 14 residues long. Germline V gene lookup returns CDR1 DFQATT and CDR2 SNEGSKA (reference sequence). Trimming at V came to 1 base and at J to 6 bases, leaving 2 bases not matched to a gene. Here the CDR3 reads CSARGLAGINEQFF. The DNA of the CDR3 is TGCAGTGCTAGAGGACTAGCGGGGATCAATGAGCAGTTCTTC.

In this sample, this clonotype turned up many times. This chain connects TRBV7-2 to TRBJ2-3; D is uncertain. Germline V gene lookup returns CDR1 SGHTA and CDR2 FQGNSA. The ends were cut back, 5 bases at V and 0 bases at J, with 6 bases in the middle. The CDR3 spans 13 residues. The CDR3 is CASSLSSTDTQYF. The CDR3 DNA follows: TGTGCCAGCAGCCTTTCTAGCACAGATACGCAGTATTTT.

This clonotype has a count of ten or more. The chain couples TRBV5-1 to TRBJ2-2; 8 bases match TRBD2. The V gene end was trimmed by 7 bases and the J gene end by 3 bases; junction bases not matched to a gene: 14. CDR3 length: 17 amino acids. Germline lookup yields CDR1 SGHRS and CDR2 YFSETQ. As DNA, the CDR3 is TGCGCCAGCTCCAGGGATACAGCGGGAGCGCACACCGGGGAGCTGTTTTTT. Amino acids: CASSRDTAGAHTGELFF.

This clonotype was seen at least ten times. The rearrangement joins TRBV30 to TRBJ2-1; D gene ambiguous. Germline CDR1 reads GTSNPN; CDR2 reads SVGIG (reference sequence). The V end lost 0 bases, the J end lost 5 bases, and 11 bases lay between the germline ends. The CDR3 has 14 amino acids. The CDR3 nucleotides read TGTGCCTGGAGTGTATTGCTTGTGCACAATGAGCAGTTCTTC. Protein product: CAWSVLLVHNEQFF. The variable domain in full, completed from reference TRBV30 and TRBJ2-1, reads SQTIHQWPATLVQPVGSPLSLECTVEGTSNPNLYWYRQAAGRGLQLLFYSVGIGQISSEVPQNLSASRPQDRQFILSSKKLLLSDSGFYLCAWSVLLVHNEQFFGPGTRLTVL.

The chain uses TRBV20-1 and TRBJ2-7; 10 bases are a match to TRBD1. Germline values: CDR1 DFQATT, CDR2 SNEGSKA (reference sequence). The CDR3 contains 13 residues. With 5 bases clipped from V and 4 bases from J, the junction kept 5 bases outside the gene matches. CDR3 nucleotides: TGCAGTGCTTCCGGACAGGGGGGGTACGAGCAGTACTTC. It translates to CSASGQGGYEQYF.

This clonotype was recorded many times. CDR3 DNA: TGTGCCAGCAGCATCGACAACTACAATGAGCAGTTCTTC. Translating gives CASSIDNYNEQFF. The chain combines TRBV7-3 with TRBJ2-1; D is undetermined. The V end was cut by 5 bases, the J end by 3 bases, with 8 bases between. Germline lookup yields CDR1 SGHTA and CDR2 FQGTGA. This CDR3 has 13 residues.

This clonotype was picked up many times. This chain uses TRBV29-1 with TRBJ1-1; D call uncertain. The CDR3 totals 14 residues. CDR1 and CDR2 from the germline V gene are SQVTM and ANQGSEA. Trimming pared 5 bases from V and 4 bases from J, leaving 17 bases between. In DNA form, the CDR3 reads TGCAGCGTTCACCCCCAAGGATACAGCACTGAAGCTTTCTTT. Translated: CSVHPQGYSTEAFF.

This sequence joins TRBV2 and TRBJ2-2, with D perhaps TRBD2 (6 bases). There are 13 residues in the CDR3. CDR1 and CDR2 (germline): SNHLY, FYNNEI. V was shortened by 8 bases and J by 4 bases, with 11 bases between the two germline ends. The CDR3 is CASLRGSTGELFF. The DNA of the CDR3 is TGTGCCAGCCTCCGGGGGAGCACCGGGGAGCTGTTTTTT.

In this sample, this clonotype turned up many times. The chain joins TRBV7-9 to TRBJ2-7, with 11 positions matching TRBD1. After removal of 4 bases from V and 1 base from J, the junction contained 0 bases not matched to a gene. There are 14 residues in the CDR3. Germline values: CDR1 SEHNR, CDR2 FQNEAQ (reference sequence). The CDR3 DNA is TGTGCCAGCAGCTGGGACAGGGGGTCCTACGAGCAGTACTTC. Translation: CASSWDRGSYEQYF.

This clonotype was found a few times. The chain has TRBV23-1 and TRBJ2-7, with D unclear. TRBV23-1 counts as an open reading frame of uncertain function. The CDR3 consists of 14 residues. Trimming pared 6 bases from V and 4 bases from J, leaving 16 bases between. CDR3 DNA sequence: TGCGCCAGCAGACCGACTCAGGAAGCGTACGAGCAGTACTTC. Translated: CASRPTQEAYEQYF.

This clonotype was counted only a few times. This chain connects TRBV7-9 to TRBJ1-4; TRBD1 is a possible D gene (5 bases). This CDR3 has 12 residues. V lost 10 bases and J 6 bases, leaving 12 bases between the germline ends. Germline CDR1 reads SEHNR; CDR2 reads FQNEAQ (reference sequence). The CDR3 DNA reads as TGTGCCACCGGGGCCGGGGATGAAAAACTGTTTTTT. It translates to CATGAGDEKLFF.

This clonotype was detected ten times or more. The V call is TRBV2, the J call TRBJ2-3; the D gene is possibly TRBD2 (5 bases). The CDR3 is made up of 16 amino acids. V lost 2 bases and J 4 bases, leaving 16 bases between the germline ends. The V gene's germline CDR1 is SNHLY and CDR2 FYNNEI. CDR3 in DNA: TGTGCCAGCAGTGAACAGCGGCTGAAGGTCGCAGATACGCAGTATTTT. Amino acids: CASSEQRLKVADTQYF.

There are a few counts of this clonotype. V and J are TRBV2 and TRBJ2-7, with 11 bases that match TRBD2. CDR3 length: 13 residues. Germline V CDR1 and CDR2: SNHLY, FYNNEI. Germline trimming cut 7 bases from V and 4 bases from J; bases unmatched to any gene: 3. For the CDR3, the DNA is TGTGCCAGCAAGACTAGCGGGGAATACGAGCAGTACTTC. Encoded protein: CASKTSGEYEQYF.

This clonotype was recorded once. Given a much more abundant clone one base away, this may be a read error. The CDR3 here is CVSSLSGRAVETQYF. The CDR3 DNA is TGTGTCAGCAGCTTGAGCGGGAGGGCCGTCGAGACCCAGTACTTC. The V call is TRBV5-5, the J call TRBJ2-5; 10 bases are a match to TRBD2. The CDR3 contains 15 residues. In germline, CDR1 is SGHKS, CDR2 YYEKEE (reference sequence).

This clonotype was seen many times. The genes are TRBV5-6 and TRBJ2-3; 10 bases are a match to TRBD1. Germline trimming cut 1 base from V and 6 bases from J; bases unmatched to any gene: 5. The CDR3 totals 15 residues. The germline CDR1 and CDR2 sequences are SGHDT and YYEEEE. For the CDR3, the DNA is TGTGCCAGCAGCTTGCCCGACAGGGGGCTGGATACGCAGTATTTT. Its translation is CASSLPDRGLDTQYF.

This clonotype was counted between two and nine times. The chain's CDR3 is CASSEAGGYEQYF. CDR3 DNA sequence: TGTGCCAGCAGTGAAGCAGGAGGCTACGAGCAGTACTTC. V usage is TRBV25-1 and J usage is TRBJ2-7; TRBD2 is a possible D gene (5 bases). The CDR3 totals 13 residues. Germline V lookup: CDR1 MGHDK, CDR2 SYGVNS. Trimming removed 2 bases at V and 3 bases at J, with 8 bases between.

This chain uses TRBV6-2 or TRBV6-3 with TRBJ2-1, with D hard to call. The germline V gene encodes CDR1 MNHEY and CDR2 SVGEGT. With 8 bases removed from V and 0 bases from J, the gap between germline ends came to 8 bases. The length of the CDR3 is 13 residues. CDR3 sequence reads: CASRKSSYNEQFF. CDR3 bases: TGTGCCAGCCGGAAAAGCTCCTACAATGAGCAGTTCTTC.

As for this clonotype: This may come from a read error, since a much larger clone is one base off. The chain has TRBV27 and TRBJ2-3; 8 nucleotides line up with TRBD2. CDR1 is MNHEY, CDR2 SMNVEV, per germline (reference sequence). V dropped 3 bases and J dropped 10; count of bases not matched to a gene: 9. The CDR3 is 14 amino acids. CDR3 protein: CASSFYKSGGAQYF. The CDR3 DNA reads TGTGCCAGCAGTTTCTATAAAAGCGGGGGCGCGCAGTATTTT.

In the case of this clonotype: Germline is not matched at one junction end, which may reflect a read error. This chain links TRBV18 with TRBJ2-2; 12 bases agree with TRBD2. CDR1 is KGHSH and CDR2 is LQKENI in the germline V gene. CDR3 length equals 17 residues. The CDR3 spells CTSSPLRLAGVSGELFF. CDR3 in DNA: TGTACCAGCTCACCACTTCGACTAGCGGGAGTCTCCGGGGAGCTGTTTTTT.

This clonotype was observed at least ten times. V and J are TRBV12-5 and TRBJ2-5, with D unresolved. The germline CDR1 and CDR2 sequences are LGHNT and FRNRAP. The length of the CDR3 is 13 residues. V was shortened by 3 bases and J by 5 bases, with 10 bases between the two germline ends. CDR3 region: CASGFAGWETQYF. The CDR3 nucleotides are TGTGCTAGTGGTTTCGCAGGATGGGAGACCCAGTACTTC.

This clonotype was detected ten times or more. V and J are TRBV7-2 and TRBJ2-3, with a tentative D call TRBD2 (7 bases). From germline, CDR1 is SGHTA and CDR2 FQGNSA. This CDR3 contains 16 residues. Deletions cut 6 bases from V and 2 bases from J, with 18 bases between. The CDR3 DNA sequence: TGTGCCAGCAGTCTAGGGGGGGCGGGAGCCACAGATACGCAGTATTTT. Its protein product is CASSLGGAGATDTQYF.

On this clonotype: Given a much more abundant clone one base away, this may be a read error. The chain has TRBV5-1 and TRBJ2-1, with D hard to call. Per germline, CDR1 SGHRS and CDR2 YFSETQ. This CDR3 has 14 residues. CDR3: CASSLDSPYNGQFF. For the CDR3, the DNA is TGCGCCAGCAGCTTGGACTCCCCCTACAATGGGCAGTTCTTC.

In its sample, this clonotype was seen a few times. The chain links TRBV24-1 to TRBJ2-5, with 7 bases identical to TRBD2. With 4 bases clipped from V and 0 bases from J, the junction kept 4 bases outside the gene matches. CDR1 and CDR2 from the germline V gene are KGHDR and SFDVKD. The CDR3 extends over 15 amino acids. The CDR3 sequence is CATSELGTNQETQYF. CDR3 nucleotide sequence: TGTGCCACCAGTGAGCTGGGGACTAACCAAGAGACCCAGTACTTC.